The T cell receptor beta chain under discussion was sequenced for a study of T cell repertoires in cytomegalovirus infection. Overall study: Matching HLA type, along with CMV infection, was indicated by public TCR beta signatures. Overall study findings and caveats: Dominating the ex vivo response were TCR beta clonotypes that were CMV-specific and HLA-C-restricted.

This clonotype was detected ten times or more. Antigen specificity is unknown. Germline loops: CDR1 SGHTA, CDR2 FQGNSA. The V gene end was trimmed by 7 bases and the J gene end by 6 bases; junction bases not matched to a gene: 25. The CDR3 has 20 amino acids. TCRdb used MiXCR to reprocess the reads, holding one entry per CDR3 protein. This sample yields some 300,000 distinct CDR3 sequences, of which roughly an eighth are seen a single time; about 8.7% belongs to the top ten. The genes are TRBV7-2 and TRBJ2-2, with 8 bases matching TRBD1. The source material was PBMCs. This receptor was obtained from a human donor in good health (CMV status not recorded). Some clones in this sample may be carry-over from other donors' samples. The CDR3 protein is CASTYPPEDRVKRAAGELFF. CDR3 nucleotides: TGTGCCAGCACCTACCCCCCGGAGGACAGGGTGAAGCGGGCTGCCGGGGAGCTGTTTTTT. Full variable domain (rest looked up from reference TRBV7-2 and TRBJ2-2): GAGVSQSPSNKVTEKGKDVELRCDPISGHTALYWYRQSLGQGLEFLIYFQGNSAPDKSGLPSDRFSAERTGGSVSTLTIQRTQQEDSAVYLCASTYPPEDRVKRAAGELFFGEGSRLTVL.